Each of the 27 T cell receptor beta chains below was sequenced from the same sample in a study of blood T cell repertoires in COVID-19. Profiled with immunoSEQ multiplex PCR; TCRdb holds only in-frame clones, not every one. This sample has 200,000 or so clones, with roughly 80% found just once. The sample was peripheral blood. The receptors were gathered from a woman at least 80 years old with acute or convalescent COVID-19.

CDR3 residues: CASTPTITGKGYTF. The CDR3 bases are TGTGCCAGCACCCCTACGATCACAGGGAAAGGCTACACCTTC. The chain recombines TRBV6-5 with TRBJ1-2, with a possible D match to TRBD1 (6 bases). Deletions cut 7 bases from V and 8 bases from J, with 20 bases between. In germline, CDR1 is MNHEY, CDR2 SVGAGI. The CDR3 has 14 residues.

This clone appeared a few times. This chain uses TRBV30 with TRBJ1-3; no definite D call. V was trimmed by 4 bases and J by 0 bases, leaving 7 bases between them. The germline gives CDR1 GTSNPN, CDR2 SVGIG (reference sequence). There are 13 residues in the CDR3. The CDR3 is CAWTAHSGNTIYF. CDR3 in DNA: TGTGCCTGGACCGCGCACTCTGGAAACACCATATATTTT.

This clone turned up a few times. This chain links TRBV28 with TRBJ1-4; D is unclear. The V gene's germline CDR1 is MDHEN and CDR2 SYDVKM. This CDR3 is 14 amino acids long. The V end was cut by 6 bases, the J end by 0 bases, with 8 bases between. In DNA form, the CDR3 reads TGTGCCAGCAGCCGAAGCGCAACTAATGAAAAACTGTTTTTT. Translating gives CASSRSATNEKLFF.

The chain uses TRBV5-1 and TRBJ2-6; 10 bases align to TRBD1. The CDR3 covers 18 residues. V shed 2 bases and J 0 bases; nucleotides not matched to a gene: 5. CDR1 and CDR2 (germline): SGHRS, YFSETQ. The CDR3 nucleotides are TGCGCCAGCAGCTTTACCGGGACAGGGGTCTCTGGGGCCAACGTCCTGACTTTC. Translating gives CASSFTGTGVSGANVLTF.

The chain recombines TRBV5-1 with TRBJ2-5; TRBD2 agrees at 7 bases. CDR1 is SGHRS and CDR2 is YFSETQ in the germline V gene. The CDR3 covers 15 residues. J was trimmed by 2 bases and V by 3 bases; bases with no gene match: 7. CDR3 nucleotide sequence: TGCGCCAGCAGCTCGAGGGCGGGGGAACAAGAGACCCAGTACTTC. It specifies CASSSRAGEQETQYF.

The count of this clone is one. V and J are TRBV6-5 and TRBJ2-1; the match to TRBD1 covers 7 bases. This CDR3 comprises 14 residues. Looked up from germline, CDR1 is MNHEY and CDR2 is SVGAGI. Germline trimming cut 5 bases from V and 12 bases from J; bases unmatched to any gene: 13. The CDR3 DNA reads TGTGCCAGCAGTCCGGACAGGCATAGTGTGGCGCAGTTCTTC. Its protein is CASSPDRHSVAQFF.

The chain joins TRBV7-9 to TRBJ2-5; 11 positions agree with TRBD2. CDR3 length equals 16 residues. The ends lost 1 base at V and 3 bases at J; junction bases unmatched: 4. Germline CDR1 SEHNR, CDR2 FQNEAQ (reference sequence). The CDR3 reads CASSLGGTSGKETQYF. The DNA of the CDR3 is TGTGCCAGCAGCTTAGGAGGGACTAGCGGCAAAGAGACCCAGTACTTC.

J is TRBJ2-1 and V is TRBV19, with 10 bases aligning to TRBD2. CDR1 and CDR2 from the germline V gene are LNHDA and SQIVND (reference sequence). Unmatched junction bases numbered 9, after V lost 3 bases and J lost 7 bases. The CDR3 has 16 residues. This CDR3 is CASSIRAGGPGNEQFF. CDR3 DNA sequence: TGTGCCAGTAGTATTCGAGCGGGAGGGCCGGGGAATGAGCAGTTCTTC.

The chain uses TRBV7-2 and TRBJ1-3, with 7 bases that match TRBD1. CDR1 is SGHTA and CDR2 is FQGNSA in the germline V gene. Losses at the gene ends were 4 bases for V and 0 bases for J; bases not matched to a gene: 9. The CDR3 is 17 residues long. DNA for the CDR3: TGTGCCAGCAGCTGGAGTATACAGGGGTACTCTGGAAACACCATATATTTT. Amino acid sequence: CASSWSIQGYSGNTIYF. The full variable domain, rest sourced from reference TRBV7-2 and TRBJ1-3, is GAGVSQSPSNKVTEKGKDVELRCDPISGHTALYWYRQSLGQGLEFLIYFQGNSAPDKSGLPSDRFSAERTGGSVSTLTIQRTQQEDSAVYLCASSWSIQGYSGNTIYFGEGSWLTVV.

The CDR3 DNA sequence: TGTGCCCTCACTCCGGGACAGGGTATCAATCAGCCCCAGCATTTT. It specifies CALTPGQGINQPQHF. The chain employs TRBV30 and TRBJ1-5; 9 bases are a match to TRBD1. The J segment lost 3 bases and the V segment lost 8 bases, leaving 11 bases of the junction unmatched. The germline V gene has CDR1 GTSNPN and CDR2 SVGIG (reference sequence). The CDR3 runs to 15 residues.

The CDR3: CASRSPAPPETGPQHF. CDR3 nucleotide sequence: TGTGCCAGTAGGTCTCCCGCGCCGCCAGAAACGGGGCCCCAGCATTTT. The chain employs TRBV19 and TRBJ1-5; D uncertain. This CDR3 has 16 amino acids. Germline loops: CDR1 LNHDA, CDR2 SQIVND (reference sequence). Trimming left V 6 bases short and J 9 bases short, with 24 bases between.

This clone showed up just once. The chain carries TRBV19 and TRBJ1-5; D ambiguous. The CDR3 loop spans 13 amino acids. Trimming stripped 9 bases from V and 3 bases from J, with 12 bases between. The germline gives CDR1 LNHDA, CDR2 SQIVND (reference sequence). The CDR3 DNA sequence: TGTGCCAGCAGCCGAGACACCAATCAGCCCCAGCATTTT. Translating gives CASSRDTNQPQHF.

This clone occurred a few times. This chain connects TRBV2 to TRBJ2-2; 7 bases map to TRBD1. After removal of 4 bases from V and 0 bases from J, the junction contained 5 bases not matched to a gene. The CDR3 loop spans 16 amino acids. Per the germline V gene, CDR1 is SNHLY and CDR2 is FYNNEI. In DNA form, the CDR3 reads TGTGCCAGCAGTGGGCTAGGGGGCGCGAACACCGGGGAGCTGTTTTTT. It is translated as CASSGLGGANTGELFF.

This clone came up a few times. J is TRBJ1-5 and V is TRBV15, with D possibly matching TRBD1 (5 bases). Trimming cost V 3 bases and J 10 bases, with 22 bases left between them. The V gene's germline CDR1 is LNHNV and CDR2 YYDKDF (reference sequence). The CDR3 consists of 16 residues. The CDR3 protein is CATSRGIQGGSVPQHF. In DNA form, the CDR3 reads TGTGCCACCAGCAGGGGAATTCAGGGAGGATCCGTCCCCCAGCATTTT.

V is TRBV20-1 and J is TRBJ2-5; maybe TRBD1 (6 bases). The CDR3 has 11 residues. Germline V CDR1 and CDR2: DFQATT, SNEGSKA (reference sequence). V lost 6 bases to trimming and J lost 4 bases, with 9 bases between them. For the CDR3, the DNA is TGCAGTGCGACGGACAGAGAGACCCAGTACTTC. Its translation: CSATDRETQYF.

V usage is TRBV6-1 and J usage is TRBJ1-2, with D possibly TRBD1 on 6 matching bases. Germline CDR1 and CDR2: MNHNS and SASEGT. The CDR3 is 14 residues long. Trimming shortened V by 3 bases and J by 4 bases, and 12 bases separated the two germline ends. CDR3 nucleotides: TGTGCCAGCAGTGAGGCGGGAGGGGGCTATGGCTACACCTTC. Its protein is CASSEAGGGYGYTF.

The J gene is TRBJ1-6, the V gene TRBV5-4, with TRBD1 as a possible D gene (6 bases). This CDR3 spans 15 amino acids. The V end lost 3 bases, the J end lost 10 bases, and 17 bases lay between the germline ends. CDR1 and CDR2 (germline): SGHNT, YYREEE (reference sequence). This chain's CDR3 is CASSWNRDRESPLHF. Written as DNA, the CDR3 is TGTGCCAGCAGCTGGAACAGGGACCGGGAATCACCCCTCCACTTT.

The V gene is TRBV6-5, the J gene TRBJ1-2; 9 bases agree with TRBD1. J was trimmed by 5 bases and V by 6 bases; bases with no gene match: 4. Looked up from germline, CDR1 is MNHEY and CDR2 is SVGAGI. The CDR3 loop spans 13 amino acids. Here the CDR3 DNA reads TGTGCCAGCAGGGACAGGGGTTCGTATGGCTACACCTTC. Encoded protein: CASRDRGSYGYTF.

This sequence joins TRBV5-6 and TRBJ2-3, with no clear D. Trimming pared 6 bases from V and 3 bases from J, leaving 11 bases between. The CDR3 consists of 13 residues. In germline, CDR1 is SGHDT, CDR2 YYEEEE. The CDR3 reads CASTPGRTDTQYF. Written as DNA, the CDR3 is TGTGCCAGCACCCCCGGTCGGACAGATACGCAGTATTTT. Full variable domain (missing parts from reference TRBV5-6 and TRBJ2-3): DAGVTQSPTHLIKTRGQQVTLRCSPKSGHDTVSWYQQALGQGPQFIFQYYEEEERQRGNFPDRFSGHQFPNYSSELNVNALLLGDSALYLCASTPGRTDTQYFGPGTRLTVL.

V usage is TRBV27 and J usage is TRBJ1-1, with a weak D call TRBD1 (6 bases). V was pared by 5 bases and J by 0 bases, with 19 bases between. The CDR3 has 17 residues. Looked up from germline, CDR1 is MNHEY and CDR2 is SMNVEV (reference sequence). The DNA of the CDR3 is TGTGCCAGCAGTCCTTGGGAGAGGGGGACAATGAACACTGAAGCTTTCTTT. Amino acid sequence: CASSPWERGTMNTEAFF.

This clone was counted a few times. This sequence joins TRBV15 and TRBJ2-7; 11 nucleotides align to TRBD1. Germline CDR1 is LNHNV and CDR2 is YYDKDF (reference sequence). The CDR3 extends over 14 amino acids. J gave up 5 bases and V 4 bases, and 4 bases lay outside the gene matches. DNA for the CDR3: TGTGCCACCAGCAAGGGACAGGGGGGCAACGAGCAGTACTTC. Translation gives CATSKGQGGNEQYF.

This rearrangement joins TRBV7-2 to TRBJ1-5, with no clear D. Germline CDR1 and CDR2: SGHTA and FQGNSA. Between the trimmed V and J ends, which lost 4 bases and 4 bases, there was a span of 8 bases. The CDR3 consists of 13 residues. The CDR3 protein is CASSSLGNQPQHF. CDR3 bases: TGTGCCAGCAGCTCTCTCGGGAATCAGCCCCAGCATTTT.

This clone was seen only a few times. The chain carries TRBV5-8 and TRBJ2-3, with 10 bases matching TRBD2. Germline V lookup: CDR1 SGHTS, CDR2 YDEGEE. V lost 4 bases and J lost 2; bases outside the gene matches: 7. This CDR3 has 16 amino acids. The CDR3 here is CASSQAGGTNTDTQYF. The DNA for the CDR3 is TGTGCCAGCAGCCAAGCGGGGGGGACGAACACAGATACGCAGTATTTT.

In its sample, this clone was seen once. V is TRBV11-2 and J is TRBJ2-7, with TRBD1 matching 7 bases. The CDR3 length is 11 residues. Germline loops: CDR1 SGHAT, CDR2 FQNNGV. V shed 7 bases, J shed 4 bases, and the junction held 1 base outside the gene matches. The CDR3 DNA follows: TGTGCCAGCATGACAGGGTACGAGCAGTACTTC. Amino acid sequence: CASMTGYEQYF.

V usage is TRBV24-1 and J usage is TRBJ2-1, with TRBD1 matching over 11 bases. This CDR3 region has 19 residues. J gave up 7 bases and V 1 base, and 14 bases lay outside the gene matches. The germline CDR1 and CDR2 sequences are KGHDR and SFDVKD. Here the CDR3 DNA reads TGTGCCACCAGTGATTTACGGGCTGGGGACAGGGGGTTGAGGAATGAGCAGTTCTTC. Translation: CATSDLRAGDRGLRNEQFF.

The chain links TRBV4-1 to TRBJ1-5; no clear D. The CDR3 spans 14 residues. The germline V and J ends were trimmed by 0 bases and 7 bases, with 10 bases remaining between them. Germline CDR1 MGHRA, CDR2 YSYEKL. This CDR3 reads CASSQEIVVQPQHF. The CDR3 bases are TGCGCCAGCAGCCAAGAGATAGTGGTACAGCCCCAGCATTTT.

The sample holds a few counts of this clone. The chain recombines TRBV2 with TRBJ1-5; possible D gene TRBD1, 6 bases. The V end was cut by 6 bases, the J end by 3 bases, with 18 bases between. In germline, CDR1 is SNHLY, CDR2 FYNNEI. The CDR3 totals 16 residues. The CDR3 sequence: CASSSSGAEANQPQHF. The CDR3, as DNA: TGTGCCAGCAGCTCTTCAGGGGCCGAGGCCAATCAGCCCCAGCATTTT.